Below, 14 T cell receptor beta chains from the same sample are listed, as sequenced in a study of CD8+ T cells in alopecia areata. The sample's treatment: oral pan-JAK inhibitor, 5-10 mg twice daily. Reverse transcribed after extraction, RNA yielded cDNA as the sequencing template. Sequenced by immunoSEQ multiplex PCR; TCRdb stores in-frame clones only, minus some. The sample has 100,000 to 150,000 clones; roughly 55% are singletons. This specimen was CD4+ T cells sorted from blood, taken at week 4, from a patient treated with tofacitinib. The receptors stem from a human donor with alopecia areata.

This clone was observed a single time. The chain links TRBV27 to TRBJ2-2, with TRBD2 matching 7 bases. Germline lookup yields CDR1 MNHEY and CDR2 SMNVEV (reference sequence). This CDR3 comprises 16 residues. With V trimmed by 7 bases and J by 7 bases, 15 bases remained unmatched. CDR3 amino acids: CASTIWGRGLDGELFF. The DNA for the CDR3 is TGTGCCAGCACCATCTGGGGGAGGGGCCTTGACGGGGAGCTGTTTTTT.

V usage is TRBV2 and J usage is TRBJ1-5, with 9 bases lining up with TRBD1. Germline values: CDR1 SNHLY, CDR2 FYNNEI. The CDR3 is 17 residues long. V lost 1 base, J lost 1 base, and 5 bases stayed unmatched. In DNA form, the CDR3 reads TGTGCCAGCAGTGAAGGACCAGGGACAGGGAGCAATCAGCCCCAGCATTTT. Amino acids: CASSEGPGTGSNQPQHF.

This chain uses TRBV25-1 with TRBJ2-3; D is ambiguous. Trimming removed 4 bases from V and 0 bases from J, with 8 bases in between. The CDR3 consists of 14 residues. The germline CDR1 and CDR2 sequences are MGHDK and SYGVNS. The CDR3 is CASSATASTDTQYF. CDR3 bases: TGTGCCAGCAGTGCGACGGCCAGCACAGATACGCAGTATTTT. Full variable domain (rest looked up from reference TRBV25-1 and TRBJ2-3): EADIYQTPRYLVIGTGKKITLECSQTMGHDKMYWYQQDPGMELHLIHYSYGVNSTEKGDLSSESTVSRIRTEHFPLTLESARPSHTSQYLCASSATASTDTQYFGPGTRLTVL.

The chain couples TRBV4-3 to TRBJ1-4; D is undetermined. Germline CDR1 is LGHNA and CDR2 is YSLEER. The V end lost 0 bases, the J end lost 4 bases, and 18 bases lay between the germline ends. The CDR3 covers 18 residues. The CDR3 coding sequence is TGCGCCAGCAGCCAAGAAACACTAGACGCTAGAATTAATGAAAAACTGTTTTTT. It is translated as CASSQETLDARINEKLFF.

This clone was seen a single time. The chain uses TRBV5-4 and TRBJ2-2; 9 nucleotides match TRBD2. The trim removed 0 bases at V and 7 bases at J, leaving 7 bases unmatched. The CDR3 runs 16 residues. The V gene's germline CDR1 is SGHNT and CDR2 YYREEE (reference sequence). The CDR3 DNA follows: TGTGCCAGCAGCTTGGAGCGGGGGGAAATAGTCGGGGAGCTGTTTTTT. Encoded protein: CASSLERGEIVGELFF.

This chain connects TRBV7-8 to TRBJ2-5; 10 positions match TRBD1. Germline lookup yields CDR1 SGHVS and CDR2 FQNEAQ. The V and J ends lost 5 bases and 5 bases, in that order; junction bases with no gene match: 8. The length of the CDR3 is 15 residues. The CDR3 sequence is CASSIRTGGLETQYF. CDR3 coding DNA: TGTGCCAGCAGCATCCGGACAGGGGGTTTGGAGACCCAGTACTTC.

CDR3 residues: CASSAGGGYTF. CDR3 nucleotides: TGTGCCAGCAGCGCCGGAGGCGGCTACACCTTC. V gene TRBV5-4 combines with J gene TRBJ1-2; no reliable D call. The CDR3 has 11 amino acids. CDR1 is SGHNT and CDR2 is YYREEE in the germline V gene (reference sequence). V was pared by 4 bases and J by 8 bases, with 9 bases between.

The CDR3 bases are TGTGCCAGCAGTGGATCCGGCTACGAGCAGTACTTC. This sequence encodes CASSGSGYEQYF. This rearrangement joins TRBV2 to TRBJ2-7; D is unresolved. This CDR3 comprises 12 residues. V was pared by 4 bases and J by 3 bases, with 7 bases between. Germline V gives CDR1 SNHLY, CDR2 FYNNEI.

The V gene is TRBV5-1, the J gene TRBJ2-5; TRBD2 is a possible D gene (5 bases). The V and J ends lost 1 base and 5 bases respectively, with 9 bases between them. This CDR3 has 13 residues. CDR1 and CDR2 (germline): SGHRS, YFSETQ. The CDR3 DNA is TGCGCCAGCAGCTTGTATGGCGGGGAGACCCAGTACTTC. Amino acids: CASSLYGGETQYF.

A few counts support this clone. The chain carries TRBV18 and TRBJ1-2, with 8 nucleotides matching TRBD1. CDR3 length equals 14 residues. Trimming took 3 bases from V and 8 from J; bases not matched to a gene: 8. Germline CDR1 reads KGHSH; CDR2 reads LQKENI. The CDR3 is CASSPGQEDDGYTF. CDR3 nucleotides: TGTGCCAGCTCACCGGGACAGGAAGATGACGGCTACACCTTC.

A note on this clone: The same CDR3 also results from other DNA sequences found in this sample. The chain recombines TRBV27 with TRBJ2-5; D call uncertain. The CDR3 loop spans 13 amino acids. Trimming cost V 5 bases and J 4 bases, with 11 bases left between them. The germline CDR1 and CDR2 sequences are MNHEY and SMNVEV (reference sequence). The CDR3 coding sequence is TGTGCCAGCAGTCCCAGGAGAGGAGAGACCCAGTACTTC. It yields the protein CASSPRRGETQYF.

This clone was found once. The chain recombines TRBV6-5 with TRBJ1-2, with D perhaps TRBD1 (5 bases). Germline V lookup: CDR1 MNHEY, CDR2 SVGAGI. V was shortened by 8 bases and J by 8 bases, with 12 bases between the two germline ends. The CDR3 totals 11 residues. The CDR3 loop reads CASRGVWGYTF. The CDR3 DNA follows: TGTGCCAGCCGGGGCGTTTGGGGCTACACCTTC.

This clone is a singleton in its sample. CDR3 DNA sequence: TGTGCCTGGGCCCAAAACTACGAGCAGTACTTC. Translating gives CAWAQNYEQYF. The chain carries TRBV30 and TRBJ2-7, with unresolved D. V lost 5 bases to trimming and J lost 3 bases, with 8 bases between them. The CDR3 consists of 11 residues. The germline V gene has CDR1 GTSNPN and CDR2 SVGIG (reference sequence).

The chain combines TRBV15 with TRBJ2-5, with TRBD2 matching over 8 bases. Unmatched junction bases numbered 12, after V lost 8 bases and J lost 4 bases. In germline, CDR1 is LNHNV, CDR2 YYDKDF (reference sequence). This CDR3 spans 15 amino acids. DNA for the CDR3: TGTGCCACCGTAAGGCGGGGGGACCTGGGAGAGACCCAGTACTTC. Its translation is CATVRRGDLGETQYF. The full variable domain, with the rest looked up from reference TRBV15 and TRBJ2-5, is DAMVIQNPRYQVTQFGKPVTLSCSQTLNHNVMYWYQQKSSQAPKLLFHYYDKDFNNEADTPDNFQSRRPNTSFCFLDIRSPGLGDTAMYLCATVRRGDLGETQYFGPGTRLLVL.